The clone carrying this T cell receptor beta chain was counted a single time. The antigen remains undetermined. In the same sample, other DNA sequences code for this CDR3. This specimen belongs to a study of shared clonotypes between healthy human individuals. Background on the study: Donors consisted of a couple of women and a few men between 18 and 49.

It was CD45RO-negative cells, positively selected for CCR7, that made up naive CD8 cells, with terminally differentiated effector memory CD45RA+ cells excluded. Findings of the study overall: Naive CD4 clonotype sharing across several donors was roughly 5%. Sharing of clonotypes among donors was expected to vary with sequencing depth.

Authors' methods: Filtering was not the same, since immunoSEQ gave junction-only sequences without quality scores. Measured with immunoSEQ multiplex PCR; TCRdb has only the in-frame clones, and not every one. Clone size and the V and J calls come from that table; the DNA yielded D and trimming. The sample lists about 820,000 clones, over 90% occurring once. V shed 3 bases and J shed 8 bases, with 19 bases lying between them. Germline CDR1 is GTSNPN and CDR2 is SVGIG (reference sequence). The CDR3 spans 15 residues. The specimen was naive CD8+ T cells sorted from blood. The J gene is TRBJ1-4, the V gene TRBV30; tentatively, D is TRBD1 (6 bases). This clonotype originated in a man younger than 40 in good health. CDR3 in amino acids: CAWRGGVGNREKLFF. In DNA form, the CDR3 reads TGTGCCTGGAGAGGGGGTGTTGGTAATAGGGAAAAACTGTTTTTT.